This record covers a single T cell receptor (beta chain). How the authors handled the data: Reference gene primer amplification in the assay estimated nucleated cell counts. Using immunoSEQ multiplex PCR, the repertoire was profiled, and TCRdb retains in-frame clones only, with some absent. V, J and clone size are taken as reported in that table, and D and trimming were inferred from the DNA itself. The sample has 95,000 to 150,000 clones, 78% seen once. This record comes from a study of blood T cell repertoires in COVID-19. Study-wide context: The United States, Italy and Spain supplied acute and convalescent COVID-19 samples. T cells, B-cell-depleted T cells, or PBMCs provided the cDNA or gDNA that served as material.

Sequencing was carried out using peripheral blood. This clonotype was sampled from a man between 65 and 85 years old with acute or convalescent COVID-19.

CDR3 bases: TGTGCCACCAGTGATATAGACAGGAGTTATGGCTACACCTTC. This sequence encodes CATSDIDRSYGYTF. The genes are TRBV24-1 and TRBJ1-2; D might be TRBD1 (6 bases). Germline CDR1 KGHDR, CDR2 SFDVKD. V lost 3 bases and J 5 bases, leaving 12 bases between the germline ends. This CDR3 has 14 residues.